This T cell receptor (beta chain) stems from a study of T cells after yellow fever vaccination. Each CDR3 protein gets one entry after TCRdb re-called the 5' RACE reads with MiXCR. Of some 73,000 distinct CDR3 sequences in the sample, over 7.5% were seen once. Regarding the study as a whole: Among all clonotypes, a small share was observed in both CD4 and CD8 compartments.

Germline V gives CDR1 LGHNA, CDR2 YSLEER. Trimming took off 2 bases at V and 7 bases at J, with 14 bases between the two ends. This CDR3 is 15 amino acids long. This clonotype was counted at least ten times. Its matching antigen is unknown. The chain combines TRBV4-3 with TRBJ1-4, with D possibly TRBD1 on 6 matching bases. Here the sequenced sample was CD8+ T cells sorted from PBMCs, taken on the day of the yellow fever booster vaccination. This receptor was obtained from a young man who received the YFV17D yellow fever vaccine. CDR3 bases: TGCGCCAGCAGCCAACCACAGGGAGCAACTGAAAAACTGTTTTTT. This encodes CASSQPQGATEKLFF.